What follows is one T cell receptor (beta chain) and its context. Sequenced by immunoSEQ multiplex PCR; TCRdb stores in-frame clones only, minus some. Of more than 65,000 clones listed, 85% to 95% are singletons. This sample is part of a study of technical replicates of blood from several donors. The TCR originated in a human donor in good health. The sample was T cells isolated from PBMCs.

The chain's CDR3 is CASSYRDINQPQHF. The CDR3 DNA sequence: TGTGCCAGCAGTTACCGGGACATCAATCAGCCCCAGCATTTT. The chain employs TRBV28 and TRBJ1-5, with D perhaps TRBD1 (6 bases). V lost 4 bases and J 3 bases, leaving 10 bases between the germline ends. CDR3 length: 14 residues. The germline gives CDR1 MDHEN, CDR2 SYDVKM.